Following are 12 T cell receptor beta chains from one sample sequenced in a study of T cells in localized non-small cell lung cancer. The table came from immunoSEQ multiplex PCR; TCRdb's copy has only in-frame clones and leaves some out. Of 25,000 to 30,000 clones listed, approximately 85% are singletons. The specimen was peripheral blood, collected before any cancer treatment. These receptors were taken from a woman aged 35-70 years with stage I lung adenocarcinoma.

The J gene is TRBJ2-2, the V gene TRBV27; D gene ambiguous. The ends were cut back, 5 bases at V and 0 bases at J, with 7 bases in the middle. From germline, CDR1 is MNHEY and CDR2 SMNVEV (reference sequence). The CDR3 extends over 14 amino acids. CDR3 DNA: TGTGCCAGCAGTCCGAGAACGAACACCGGGGAGCTGTTTTTT. Its protein is CASSPRTNTGELFF.

The rearrangement uses TRBV7-2 and TRBJ2-6, with no clear D. V shed 5 bases and J shed 0 bases, with 11 bases lying between them. The germline V gene encodes CDR1 SGHTA and CDR2 FQGNSA. The CDR3 extends over 16 amino acids. The CDR3 DNA follows: TGTGCCAGCAGCCAACAGACGGGCTCTGGGGCCAACGTCCTGACTTTC. It codes for CASSQQTGSGANVLTF.

The chain carries TRBV9 and TRBJ1-2, with a tentative D call TRBD1 (5 bases). V shed 3 bases and J shed 2 bases, with 11 bases lying between them. The CDR3 has 14 residues. In germline, CDR1 is SGDLS, CDR2 YYNGEE. CDR3 loop: CASSATGPNYGYTF. The CDR3 bases are TGTGCCAGCAGCGCAACAGGACCGAACTATGGCTACACCTTC.

This clone was seen more than once but under ten times. V is TRBV9 and J is TRBJ2-5; TRBD2 might be the D (6 bases). The germline V gene encodes CDR1 SGDLS and CDR2 YYNGEE. Between the trimmed V and J ends, which lost 3 bases and 4 bases, there was a span of 10 bases. This CDR3 is 13 amino acids long. The CDR3 nucleotides read TGTGCCAGCAGCGCCCCGGGACTAGAGACCCAGTACTTC. Translating it yields CASSAPGLETQYF. Full variable domain (rest looked up from reference TRBV9 and TRBJ2-5): DSGVTQTPKHLITATGQRVTLRCSPRSGDLSVYWYQQSLDQGLQFLIQYYNGEERAKGNILERFSAQQFPDLHSELNLSSLELGDSALYFCASSAPGLETQYFGPGTRLLVL.

The chain couples TRBV15 to TRBJ2-3; 10 nucleotides align to TRBD2. The CDR3 has 17 residues. Germline CDR1 reads LNHNV; CDR2 reads YYDKDF (reference sequence). J lost 2 bases, V lost 1 base, and 6 bases had no gene match. This CDR3 is CATSRGPGLADTDTQYF. CDR3 DNA: TGTGCCACCAGCAGAGGTCCAGGACTAGCGGACACAGATACGCAGTATTTT. Filled out from reference TRBV15 and TRBJ2-3, the complete variable domain reads DAMVIQNPRYQVTQFGKPVTLSCSQTLNHNVMYWYQQKSSQAPKLLFHYYDKDFNNEADTPDNFQSRRPNTSFCFLDIRSPGLGDTAMYLCATSRGPGLADTDTQYFGPGTRLTVL.

This chain uses TRBV7-3 with TRBJ1-1; TRBD1 might be the D (5 bases). The V and J ends lost 5 bases and 4 bases respectively, with 8 bases between them. This CDR3 has 12 residues. In germline, CDR1 is SGHTA, CDR2 FQGTGA. CDR3 in DNA: TGTGCCAGCAGCCCGGGGGGCACTGAAGCTTTCTTT. Residues: CASSPGGTEAFF.

The CDR3 loop is CASSERDWTEAFF. The CDR3 nucleotides are TGTGCCAGCAGTGAACGGGACTGGACTGAAGCTTTCTTT. V and J are TRBV2 and TRBJ1-1; the D gene is possibly TRBD1 (5 bases). CDR1 is SNHLY, CDR2 FYNNEI, per germline. Trimming pared 2 bases from V and 5 bases from J, leaving 9 bases between. The CDR3 totals 13 residues.

The CDR3 DNA sequence: TGTGCCAGTAGTATTCAGCGGGGTTCGGGAGGAAACACCATATATTTT. This codes for CASSIQRGSGGNTIYF. The chain is built from TRBV19 and TRBJ1-3; D is ambiguous. The length of the CDR3 is 16 residues. V lost 3 bases to trimming and J lost 4 bases, with 16 bases between them. The germline V gene encodes CDR1 LNHDA and CDR2 SQIVND (reference sequence).

This chain links TRBV7-2 with TRBJ2-2, with 9 bases that match TRBD2. J was trimmed by 5 bases and V by 1 base; bases with no gene match: 5. The germline V gene has CDR1 SGHTA and CDR2 FQGNSA. This CDR3 has 16 residues. The CDR3 region is CASSLGTSDQTGELFF. In DNA form, the CDR3 reads TGTGCCAGCAGCTTAGGGACTAGCGACCAAACCGGGGAGCTGTTTTTT.

V and J are TRBV19 and TRBJ1-2; D not certain. The germline V gene encodes CDR1 LNHDA and CDR2 SQIVND (reference sequence). The CDR3 has 15 amino acids. V lost 3 bases and J 2 bases, leaving 13 bases between the germline ends. The CDR3 DNA is TGTGCCAGTAGTATCGCGATTGGGAACAACTATGGCTACACCTTC. Encoded protein: CASSIAIGNNYGYTF.

The genes are TRBV9 and TRBJ1-1, with D unresolved. The CDR3 sequence is 15 residues long. Trimming pared 4 bases from V and 3 bases from J, leaving 16 bases between. Germline V gene data show CDR1 as SGDLS and CDR2 as YYNGEE. DNA of the CDR3: TGTGCCAGCAGCTTATCAACCGGCGGGGACACTGAAGCTTTCTTT. This gives the protein CASSLSTGGDTEAFF.

This chain joins TRBV7-9 and TRBJ2-5, with D perhaps TRBD1 or TRBD2 (5 bases each). There are 14 residues in the CDR3. The germline gives CDR1 SEHNR, CDR2 FQNEAQ (reference sequence). V gave up 5 bases and J gave up 7 bases, with 17 bases separating them. CDR3 amino acids: CASSPRGQETTQYF. In nucleotides, the CDR3 is TGTGCCAGCAGCCCCCGGGGCCAAGAGACGACCCAGTACTTC.